The text below deals with one T cell receptor beta chain. This specimen comes from a study of blood T cell repertoires in COVID-19. Across the whole study: Material from acute and convalescent COVID-19 was sourced from the United States, Italy and Spain. Nucleic acid was either cDNA or gDNA, and it came from T cells, B-cell-depleted T cells, or PBMCs.

Method: immunoSEQ multiplex PCR; TCRdb's copy keeps in-frame clones and lacks some. The table records about 100,000 clones, roughly 89% of them present only once. V lost 3 bases to trimming and J lost 3 bases, with 14 bases between them. In germline, CDR1 is KGHSH, CDR2 LQKENI. This CDR3 region has 15 residues. Sequences were obtained from peripheral blood. The chain joins TRBV18 to TRBJ1-1; tentative D call: TRBD1 (5 bases). This TCR came from a man in his 70s with acute or convalescent COVID-19. The CDR3 bases are TGTGCCAGCTCACCCCGGGGGGACTGGGACACTGAAGCTTTCTTT. This encodes CASSPRGDWDTEAFF.